The present T cell receptor (beta chain) was sequenced within a study of blood T cell repertoires in COVID-19. At the level of the study: Samples came from the United States, Italy and Spain, spanning acute and convalescent COVID-19. The cDNA or gDNA used as material had been derived from T cells, B-cell-depleted T cells, or PBMCs.

The CDR3 contains 15 residues. With 3 bases clipped from V and 7 bases from J, the junction kept 9 bases outside the gene matches. From germline, CDR1 is DFQATT and CDR2 SNEGSKA (reference sequence). Clones were read by immunoSEQ multiplex PCR, and TCRdb kept only the in-frame ones, dropping some. The sample has more than 250,000 clones; 85% to 90% are singletons. Recovery meant two consecutive negative NP/OP PCR tests, professional clearance, or resolved symptoms. This receptor was taken from a woman under 30 who had recovered from COVID-19. The sequenced sample was PBMCs or T cells enriched from blood (not recorded which). The chain combines TRBV20-1 with TRBJ2-1, with 10 bases aligning to TRBD2. CDR3 in DNA: TGCAGTGCTAGTCCGACTAGCGGGCTCAGGAATGAGCAGTTCTTC. This sequence encodes CSASPTSGLRNEQFF.